This is a list of T cell receptor beta chains from one sample in a study of T-cell memory formation after mild COVID-19. TCRdb itself ran the 5' RACE reads through MiXCR, one entry per CDR3 protein. Altogether about 130,000 distinct CDR3 sequences are present, about 6% being singletons, with the ten largest covering roughly 2.2%. The material sequenced was PBMCs or a T cell subset sorted from them (not recorded which). These receptors were taken from an adult woman who had mild COVID-19 (a few samples of this study predate the infection). Cell type and time point are not known. Each CDR3 is given with its conserved first and last residue. Expanded clones are given a class, and other clones once, few, many or no size at all.

v_call: TRBV5-6; j_call: TRBJ1-1; clone_size: .; cdr3_aa: CASSLEPAGWTEAFF
v_call: TRBV23-1; j_call: TRBJ2-7; clone_size: once; cdr3_aa: CAGRTPQVLIEQYF
v_call: TRBV2; j_call: TRBJ1-1; clone_size: .; cdr3_aa: CASSKQPNTEAFF
v_call: TRBV28; j_call: TRBJ2-3; clone_size: .; cdr3_aa: CASSSSLGAGATDTQYF
v_call: TRBV5-6; j_call: TRBJ1-2; clone_size: few; cdr3_aa: CASSLSRVFFHGYTF
v_call: TRBV6-2/TRBV6-3; j_call: TRBJ2-7; clone_size: many; cdr3_aa: CATGKSSYEQYF
v_call: TRBV3-1; j_call: TRBJ2-7; clone_size: .; cdr3_aa: CASSPREGMNEQYF
v_call: TRBV20-1; j_call: TRBJ2-3; clone_size: .; cdr3_aa: CSARTARAFSTDTQYF
v_call: TRBV7-2; j_call: TRBJ2-1; clone_size: many; cdr3_aa: CASSLFGLAGGNEQFF
v_call: TRBV10-3; j_call: TRBJ1-2; clone_size: .; cdr3_aa: CAISGEGETMGYTF
v_call: TRBV7-2; j_call: TRBJ1-1; clone_size: few; cdr3_aa: CASSLRGSQNTEAFF
v_call: TRBV5-5; j_call: TRBJ1-1; clone_size: few; cdr3_aa: CASSLGPRVKDTEAFF
v_call: TRBV20-1; j_call: TRBJ2-6; clone_size: few; cdr3_aa: CSARKPGWGLGANVLTF
v_call: TRBV20-1; j_call: TRBJ2-5; clone_size: few; cdr3_aa: CSARETGAYGTQYF
v_call: TRBV7-2; j_call: TRBJ2-5; clone_size: .; cdr3_aa: CASSLGAVSETQYF
v_call: TRBV5-1; j_call: TRBJ2-7; clone_size: .; cdr3_aa: CASSRGQDRGYEQYF
v_call: TRBV7-2; j_call: TRBJ2-7; clone_size: .; cdr3_aa: CASSLGSRGGSSYEQYF
v_call: TRBV3-1; j_call: TRBJ2-1; clone_size: many; cdr3_aa: CASSQAVQLRNEQFF
v_call: TRBV7-2; j_call: TRBJ2-3; clone_size: .; cdr3_aa: CASSLVAGQADTQYF
v_call: TRBV2; j_call: TRBJ1-4; clone_size: few; cdr3_aa: CASKTQGATNEKLFF
v_call: TRBV7-3; j_call: TRBJ1-1; clone_size: many; cdr3_aa: CASSQRGGRTEAFF
v_call: TRBV12-3/TRBV12-4; j_call: TRBJ1-1; clone_size: .; cdr3_aa: CASSLDRAGTEAFF
v_call: TRBV6-6; j_call: TRBJ2-3; clone_size: many; cdr3_aa: CASSYRGDTQYF
v_call: TRBV3-1; j_call: TRBJ2-3; clone_size: few; cdr3_aa: CASSHDNPGLARTDTQYF
v_call: TRBV6-5; j_call: TRBJ1-4; clone_size: .; cdr3_aa: CASSYNLGQGGEKLFF
v_call: TRBV6-2/TRBV6-3; j_call: TRBJ2-5; clone_size: .; cdr3_aa: CASSYSENRIKKTQYF
v_call: TRBV6-6; j_call: TRBJ2-7; clone_size: .; cdr3_aa: CASSRDLLGSYEQYF
v_call: TRBV7-3; j_call: TRBJ1-1; clone_size: many; cdr3_aa: CASSLKGQGNTEAFF
v_call: TRBV5-1; j_call: TRBJ2-1; clone_size: few; cdr3_aa: CASRRIGRGRLVEQFF
v_call: TRBV9; j_call: TRBJ2-3; clone_size: .; cdr3_aa: CASSVEPGLPTDTQYF
v_call: TRBV9; j_call: TRBJ2-7; clone_size: many; cdr3_aa: CASSVVGGFDEQYF
v_call: TRBV20-1; j_call: TRBJ1-1; clone_size: few; cdr3_aa: CSAEGHVNTEAFF
v_call: TRBV29-1; j_call: TRBJ2-7; clone_size: few; cdr3_aa: CSVQDTSGSRHEQYF
v_call: TRBV24-1; j_call: TRBJ2-1; clone_size: many; cdr3_aa: CATSDWSGGQVNEQFF
v_call: TRBV20-1; j_call: TRBJ2-5; clone_size: many; cdr3_aa: CSARDLAFSETQYF
v_call: TRBV18; j_call: TRBJ1-1; clone_size: .; cdr3_aa: CASSPPPPWGAFF
v_call: TRBV7-9; j_call: TRBJ1-4; clone_size: .; cdr3_aa: CASSPDRVLSEKLFF
v_call: TRBV6-2/TRBV6-3; j_call: TRBJ2-7; clone_size: few; cdr3_aa: CASSYSRRADEQYF
v_call: TRBV4-1; j_call: TRBJ2-7; clone_size: .; cdr3_aa: CASSPVLAGGIYEQYF
v_call: TRBV12-3/TRBV12-4; j_call: TRBJ1-1; clone_size: .; cdr3_aa: CASSARGKGAEAFF
v_call: TRBV29-1; j_call: TRBJ2-3; clone_size: .; cdr3_aa: CSVGWQRADTQYF
v_call: TRBV6-5; j_call: TRBJ1-2; clone_size: many; cdr3_aa: CASRPLLRALKGYTF
v_call: TRBV9; j_call: TRBJ2-7; clone_size: many; cdr3_aa: CASSRRQGAYEQYF
v_call: TRBV18; j_call: TRBJ2-5; clone_size: few; cdr3_aa: CASSPGISLQPQETQYF
v_call: TRBV5-5; j_call: TRBJ1-6; clone_size: .; cdr3_aa: CASSLYSRGTGSPLHF
v_call: TRBV4-3; j_call: TRBJ2-5; clone_size: .; cdr3_aa: CASSQAPGTGRAQYF